These T cell receptor beta chains were read from a single sample in a study of blood T cell repertoires in COVID-19. Clones were sequenced by immunoSEQ multiplex PCR, and TCRdb holds only the in-frame ones, with some missing. The table lists roughly 37,000 clones, around 78% of them singletons. The sample comprised peripheral blood. Source of these receptors: a man aged 55 to 70 with acute or convalescent COVID-19. Both conserved end residues are part of each CDR3. A D gene is named only where the DNA matches it firmly. The size of a clone is reported for some rows only, either as once, few or many, or as a class for expanded clones.

v_gene,abundance,j_gene,d_gene,CDR3aa,CDR3nt
TRBV27,-,TRBJ1-6,-,CASSFSGGRVISSPLHF,TGTGCCAGCAGTTTCTCCGGGGGGCGAGTCATTAGTTCACCCCTCCACTTT
TRBV28,-,TRBJ2-7,TRBD1,CASSRGGAEPYEQYF,TGTGCCAGCAGCCGAGGGGGCGCGGAGCCCTACGAGCAGTACTTC
TRBV19,-,TRBJ2-1,-,CASSIDMSSYNEQFF,TGTGCCAGTAGTATAGACATGAGCTCCTACAATGAGCAGTTCTTC
TRBV6-2/TRBV6-3,-,TRBJ2-5,TRBD2,CASSRSGLAGGETQYF,TGTGCCAGCAGCAGGTCGGGACTAGCGGGAGGGGAGACCCAGTACTTC
TRBV6-6,few,TRBJ2-2,TRBD1,CASTRTGQYTGELFF,TGTGCCAGCACCAGGACAGGGCAGTACACCGGGGAGCTGTTTTTT
TRBV6-2/TRBV6-3,-,TRBJ2-2,-,CASSYPSGRNTGELFF,TGTGCCAGCAGTTACCCCAGCGGGCGGAACACCGGGGAGCTGTTTTTT
TRBV11-2,-,TRBJ2-4,-,CASSQVGSRLAKNIQYF,TGTGCCAGCAGCCAGGTCGGGAGCCGATTAGCCAAAAACATTCAGTACTTC
TRBV3-1/TRBV3-2,-,TRBJ1-1,-,CASSQAETEAFF,TGTGCCAGCAGCCAAGCCGAGACTGAAGCTTTCTTT
TRBV9,-,TRBJ2-7,TRBD2,CASSPATSGGIGEQYF,TGTGCCAGCAGCCCGGCGACTAGCGGGGGTATCGGCGAGCAGTACTTC
TRBV11-3,-,TRBJ1-2,-,CASSFGPVSKADGYTF,TGTGCCAGCAGCTTCGGGCCGGTCTCTAAAGCGGATGGCTACACCTTC
TRBV7-9,few,TRBJ2-2,-,CASSQNLGSGELFF,TGTGCCAGCAGCCAAAACCTAGGATCCGGGGAGCTGTTTTTT
TRBV7-6,-,TRBJ2-5,-,CASSEGGGGARETQYF,TGTGCCAGCAGCGAAGGGGGGGGAGGCGCAAGAGAGACCCAGTACTTC
TRBV29-1,-,TRBJ2-1,-,CSVVATGLSYNEQFF,TGCAGCGTTGTGGCTACAGGTCTCTCCTACAATGAGCAGTTCTTC
TRBV11-2,-,TRBJ1-1,-,CASIDYRVRDTEAFF,TGTGCCAGCATCGACTACAGGGTCCGGGACACTGAAGCTTTCTTT
TRBV18,-,TRBJ1-2,-,CASSPGGGAGYGYTF,TGTGCCAGCTCACCCGGCGGCGGGGCTGGCTATGGCTACACCTTC
TRBV10-3,-,TRBJ1-1,-,CAIRTDEGRDTEAFF,TGTGCCATCAGAACGGACGAAGGGCGGGACACTGAAGCTTTCTTT
TRBV29-1,-,TRBJ2-7,TRBD2,CSVGMTSAYEQYF,TGCAGCGTTGGGATGACTAGCGCCTACGAGCAGTACTTC
TRBV7-2,once,TRBJ1-2,-,CASSFRDIAFANYGYTF,TGTGCCAGCAGCTTCCGGGACATAGCTTTCGCTAACTATGGCTACACCTTC
TRBV20-1,once,TRBJ1-5,-,CSASAPSTRSQPQHF,TGCAGTGCTAGTGCACCCTCTACCCGGTCGCAGCCCCAGCATTTT
TRBV5-4,-,TRBJ2-1,TRBD2,CASSLRTSGLGNEQFF,TGTGCCAGCAGCTTACGGACTAGCGGGTTAGGCAATGAGCAGTTCTTC
TRBV14,-,TRBJ2-7,TRBD2,CASSPRGLVGSYEQYF,TGTGCCAGCAGCCCTAGGGGACTAGTCGGTTCCTACGAGCAGTACTTC
TRBV4-2,-,TRBJ2-5,TRBD2,CASSQAASGSLLGQYF,TGTGCCAGCAGCCAAGCGGCTAGCGGGAGCTTGCTGGGCCAGTACTTC
TRBV6-1,-,TRBJ2-5,TRBD1,CASSETNPGQGATQYF,TGTGCCAGCAGTGAAACTAACCCGGGACAGGGGGCGACCCAGTACTTC
TRBV24-1,-,TRBJ2-1,-,CATSDRTATANEQFF,TGTGCCACCAGTGATAGGACAGCTACCGCCAATGAGCAGTTCTTC
TRBV11-2,-,TRBJ2-3,-,CASSFTAFSSSTDTQYF,TGTGCCAGCAGCTTTACAGCCTTTTCGTCTAGCACAGATACGCAGTATTTT
TRBV27,-,TRBJ1-6,-,CASSFGGQGSPLHF,TGTGCCAGCAGTTTCGGGGGGCAGGGTTCACCCCTCCACTTT
TRBV27,-,TRBJ1-2,TRBD1,CASSFQPPGGDYGYTF,TGTGCCAGCAGTTTCCAACCACCAGGGGGCGACTATGGCTACACCTTC
TRBV5-6,-,TRBJ2-3,TRBD2,CASSLRGTSGTDTQYF,TGTGCCAGCAGCTTGCGCGGGACTAGCGGCACAGATACGCAGTATTTT
TRBV5-1,-,TRBJ2-3,TRBD2,CASSPQIAGGTDTQYF,TGCGCCAGCAGTCCGCAAATAGCGGGAGGGACAGATACGCAGTATTTT
TRBV7-2,few,TRBJ2-1,TRBD2,CASSSQLAGAYEQFF,TGTGCCAGCAGCTCGCAACTAGCGGGAGCATATGAGCAGTTCTTC
TRBV5-1,-,TRBJ1-2,-,CASSSGDYEVHGYTF,TGCGCCAGCAGCTCCGGGGACTACGAAGTGCATGGCTACACCTTC
TRBV5-1,-,TRBJ2-3,-,CASSAGGDTQYF,TGCGCCAGCAGCGCCGGAGGAGATACGCAGTATTTT
TRBV29-1,-,TRBJ1-1,TRBD1,CSVARNRGARTEAFF,TGCAGCGTTGCCCGTAACAGGGGGGCGCGCACTGAAGCTTTCTTT
TRBV18,-,TRBJ2-3,-,CASSPPGRQLDTQYF,TGTGCCAGCTCACCACCGGGGCGGCAATTGGATACGCAGTATTTT
TRBV24-1,-,TRBJ2-1,-,CATSRRSSYNEQFF,TGTGCCACCAGCCGGAGAAGCTCCTACAATGAGCAGTTCTTC
TRBV6-5,-,TRBJ2-2,TRBD2,CATLAANTGELFF,TGTGCCACCCTAGCGGCTAACACCGGGGAGCTGTTTTTT
TRBV9,-,TRBJ1-6,-,CASSVEVGGSPLHF,TGTGCCAGCAGCGTAGAAGTCGGGGGTTCACCCCTCCACTTT
TRBV5-1,once,TRBJ2-2,-,CASSLAARDGSTGELFF,TGCGCCAGCAGCTTGGCAGCGCGGGACGGGAGCACCGGGGAGCTGTTTTTT
TRBV19,few,TRBJ2-1,TRBD2,CATTGLAGGPSYNEQFF,TGTGCCACGACAGGACTAGCGGGAGGGCCGTCCTACAATGAGCAGTTCTTC
TRBV2,-,TRBJ2-3,TRBD2,CASSEPRLAGGTDTQYF,TGTGCCAGCAGTGAACCCCGACTAGCGGGAGGCACAGATACGCAGTATTTT
TRBV5-4,-,TRBJ1-1,-,CASSQQRGTEAFF,TGTGCCAGCAGCCAACAACGTGGCACTGAAGCTTTCTTT
TRBV6-5,-,TRBJ2-7,TRBD1,CASSNRGIGEQYF,TGTGCCAGCAGTAACAGGGGGATCGGCGAGCAGTACTTC
TRBV28,-,TRBJ1-1,-,CASSPPGAYTEAFF,TGTGCCAGCAGTCCCCCCGGAGCCTACACTGAAGCTTTCTTT
TRBV5-4,-,TRBJ1-5,TRBD1,CAAQHGQGADQPQHF,TGTGCCGCGCAACACGGACAGGGTGCAGATCAGCCCCAGCATTTT
TRBV3-1/TRBV3-2,-,TRBJ2-7,TRBD2,CASSTFGLAVQYF,TGTGCCAGCAGCACGTTTGGACTAGCGGTGCAGTACTTC
TRBV11-3,-,TRBJ2-1,TRBD2,CASSQLTGTSGSNEQFF,TGTGCCAGCAGTCAACTCACAGGGACTAGCGGGAGCAATGAGCAGTTCTTC
TRBV11-2,-,TRBJ2-2,TRBD2,CASSLWRTRDTGELFF,TGTGCCAGCAGCCTCTGGCGGACTAGGGACACCGGGGAGCTGTTTTTT
TRBV28,-,TRBJ2-3,-,CASSFSARVNTDTQYF,TGTGCCAGCAGTTTTAGTGCGCGGGTAAACACAGATACGCAGTATTTT
TRBV11-3,-,TRBJ1-6,-,CASSPAGGTNSPLHF,TGTGCCAGCAGCCCCGCGGGGGGGACTAATTCACCCCTCCACTTT
TRBV6-9,-,TRBJ2-2,-,CASSSRRDLTGELFF,TGTGCCAGCAGTTCCCGTCGGGATCTCACCGGGGAGCTGTTTTTT
TRBV25-1,-,TRBJ2-7,TRBD2,CASSRTSGSYEQYF,TGTGCCAGCAGTCGGACTAGCGGGAGTTACGAGCAGTACTTC
TRBV4-2,-,TRBJ1-3,-,CASSQEVTASSGNTIYF,TGTGCCAGCAGCCAAGAAGTGACAGCGAGCTCTGGAAACACCATATATTTT
TRBV19,-,TRBJ1-1,TRBD1,CASSIGTGLTEAFF,TGTGCCAGTAGTATAGGGACAGGGTTGACTGAAGCTTTCTTT